These 9 T cell receptor beta chains came from one sample sequenced in a study of shared clonotypes between healthy human individuals. Measured with immunoSEQ multiplex PCR; TCRdb has only the in-frame clones, and not every one. The table shows more than 150,000 clones, with 90% to 95% occurring only once. Material: naive CD4+ T cells sorted from blood. The subset was: CD45RA+ positively selected. These receptors were collected from a woman aged 25 to 45 in good health.

The J gene is TRBJ1-1, the V gene TRBV29-1; D is unclear. Germline CDR1 reads SQVTM; CDR2 reads ANQGSEA. This CDR3 is built from 12 residues. V was clipped by 4 bases and J by 10 bases, with 16 bases between them. CDR3 sequence: CSVVLFGFAAFF. CDR3 nucleotide sequence: TGCAGCGTTGTCCTCTTCGGGTTCGCAGCTTTCTTT.

The V gene is TRBV19, the J gene TRBJ1-1, with D perhaps matching TRBD1 (6 bases). Germline assignment: CDR1 LNHDA and CDR2 SQIVND (reference sequence). The CDR3 length is 16 residues. With 3 bases removed from V and 0 bases from J, the gap between germline ends came to 14 bases. CDR3 DNA sequence: TGTGCCAGTAGTATTAGGGCAGGGGCATTGAACACTGAAGCTTTCTTT. Protein: CASSIRAGALNTEAFF.

V is TRBV18 and J is TRBJ2-7; 9 bases line up with TRBD1. Germline V gene sequence: CDR1 KGHSH, CDR2 LQKENI. The junction had 11 bases not matched to a gene; V was cut back by 2 bases and J by 6 bases. CDR3 length: 16 amino acids. The CDR3 here is CASSPKRTGARIEQYF. In DNA form, the CDR3 reads TGTGCCAGCTCACCAAAGAGGACAGGGGCACGGATCGAGCAGTACTTC. Together with reference TRBV18 and TRBJ2-7, the CDR3 gives the full variable domain: NAGVMQNPRHLVRRRGQEARLRCSPMKGHSHVYWYRQLPEEGLKFMVYLQKENIIDESGMPKERFSAEFPKEGPSILRIQQVVRGDSAAYFCASSPKRTGARIEQYFGPGTRLTVT.

This sequence joins TRBV7-9 and TRBJ2-3, with D perhaps assigned TRBD1 or TRBD2 (5 bases each). Trimming took off 5 bases at V and 0 bases at J, with 12 bases between the two ends. Looked up from germline, CDR1 is SEHNR and CDR2 is FQNEAQ (reference sequence). CDR3 length equals 15 residues. The CDR3 bases are TGTGCCAGCAGCCCACCGGGACGAAGCACAGATACGCAGTATTTT. Translated, it gives CASSPPGRSTDTQYF.

In this sample, this clone turned up a few times. V gene TRBV19 combines with J gene TRBJ1-5; 8 bases are shared with TRBD1. Germline assignment: CDR1 LNHDA and CDR2 SQIVND (reference sequence). The V gene end was trimmed by 5 bases and the J gene end by 5 bases; junction bases not matched to a gene: 5. The CDR3 is 14 amino acids. The CDR3: CASSPDREDQPQHF. The CDR3 nucleotides are TGTGCCAGTAGTCCGGACAGGGAGGATCAGCCCCAGCATTTT.

The V gene is TRBV11-2, the J gene TRBJ2-7; 7 bases are shared with TRBD1. V lost 5 bases, J lost 5 bases, and 3 bases stayed unmatched. The germline V gene encodes CDR1 SGHAT and CDR2 FQNNGV. The CDR3 is 12 amino acids. Here the CDR3 DNA reads TGTGCCAGCAGCCGACAGGGCAACGAGCAGTACTTC. Translation gives CASSRQGNEQYF. Drawing the rest from reference TRBV11-2 and TRBJ2-7, the complete variable domain is EAGVAQSPRYKIIEKRQSVAFWCNPISGHATLYWYQQILGQGPKLLIQFQNNGVVDDSQLPKDRFSAERLKGVDSTLKIQPAKLEDSAVYLCASSRQGNEQYFGPGTRLTVT.

This chain uses TRBV19 with TRBJ1-5, with D possibly being TRBD1 (5 bases). CDR1 is LNHDA, CDR2 SQIVND, per germline (reference sequence). The CDR3 contains 17 residues. Trimming stripped 7 bases from V and 2 bases from J, with 21 bases between. This CDR3 is CASMDRRGIRGNQPQHF. In nucleotides, the CDR3 is TGTGCCAGTATGGATAGGAGGGGCATTCGAGGCAATCAGCCCCAGCATTTT.

This sequence joins TRBV5-4 and TRBJ2-7; D is perhaps TRBD2 (6 bases). CDR3 size: 15 residues. The V end was cut by 4 bases, the J end by 3 bases, with 17 bases between. CDR1 and CDR2 from the germline V gene are SGHNT and YYREEE (reference sequence). The CDR3 DNA reads as TGTGCCAGCAGCGAGGGACTTATGAGGAACTACGAGCAGTACTTC. It is translated as CASSEGLMRNYEQYF.

The genes are TRBV11-2 and TRBJ1-5, with D perhaps TRBD1 (6 bases). CDR3 length equals 16 residues. CDR1 is SGHAT and CDR2 is FQNNGV in the germline V gene. With 0 bases removed from V and 4 bases from J, the gap between germline ends came to 13 bases. The CDR3: CASSLDWDQGNQPQHF. The CDR3 DNA is TGTGCCAGCAGCTTAGATTGGGATCAGGGGAATCAGCCCCAGCATTTT.